One sample yielded the 17 T cell receptor beta chains listed below, sequenced in a study of control samples from healthy donors and cancer patients. The table came from immunoSEQ multiplex PCR; TCRdb's copy has only in-frame clones and leaves some out. The sample has about 26,000 clones, 82% seen once. Sequenced sample: PBMCs. Every receptor here comes from a man aged 55-75 years with colorectal cancer.

V gene TRBV25-1 combines with J gene TRBJ1-6; 7 bases map to TRBD1. Germline V lookup: CDR1 MGHDK, CDR2 SYGVNS. The CDR3 contains 18 residues. V lost 1 base, J lost 7 bases, and 13 bases stayed unmatched. The CDR3 spells CASSEFSGGGIMNSPLHF. In DNA form, the CDR3 reads TGTGCCAGCAGTGAATTCTCTGGAGGGGGCATCATGAATTCACCCCTCCACTTT.

V gene TRBV2 combines with J gene TRBJ2-2; tentatively, D is TRBD1 (6 bases). Germline V gene lookup returns CDR1 SNHLY and CDR2 FYNNEI. This CDR3 contains 14 residues. Deletions cut 8 bases from V and 1 base from J, with 11 bases between. The CDR3 nucleotides read TGTGCCAGCCGCGGACAGATGAACACCGGGGAGCTGTTTTTT. This codes for CASRGQMNTGELFF.

The J gene is TRBJ2-7, the V gene TRBV5-8; 7 nucleotides line up with TRBD1. The CDR3 spans 14 residues. J gave up 5 bases and V 2 bases, and 7 bases lay outside the gene matches. Germline CDR1 is SGHTS and CDR2 is YDEGEE. The CDR3 coding sequence is TGTGCCAGCAGCTTCCGACAGGGATGGAACGAGCAGTACGTC. It is translated as CASSFRQGWNEQYV.

The rearrangement uses TRBV5-5 and TRBJ2-7, with a tentative D call TRBD2 (6 bases). V lost 4 bases, J lost 6 bases, and 14 bases lay in between. This CDR3 contains 13 residues. The germline gives CDR1 SGHKS, CDR2 YYEKEE (reference sequence). Here the CDR3 reads CASSRGTAGEQYV. CDR3 nucleotide sequence: TGTGCCAGCAGCCGCGGGACCGCCGGCGAGCAGTACGTC.

The rearrangement links TRBV5-1 to TRBJ2-5; 14 bases match TRBD2. This CDR3 spans 17 amino acids. The junction had 8 bases not matched to a gene; V was cut back by 2 bases and J by 5 bases. CDR1 is SGHRS and CDR2 is YFSETQ in the germline V gene. For the CDR3, the DNA is TGCGCCAGCAGCTTCCCCGGGACTAGCGGGGGTGGCGAGACCCAGTACTTC. Translating it yields CASSFPGTSGGGETQYF.

This clone was detected only a few times. J is TRBJ2-7 and V is TRBV10-3, with TRBD2 identical over 9 bases. The CDR3 has 15 residues. Germline assignment: CDR1 ENHRY and CDR2 SYGVKD. V was clipped by 3 bases and J by 3 bases; unmatched bases: 6. For the CDR3, the DNA is TGTGCCATCAGTGAAGCGGGGGGAAGTTTCTACGAGCAGTACTTC. Protein product: CAISEAGGSFYEQYF.

This clone has more than one count but fewer than ten. CDR3 bases: TGCGCCAGCAGGGGGAGCGGGGTTTCCTACAATGAGCAGTTCTTC. It translates to CASRGSGVSYNEQFF. This chain joins TRBV10-2 and TRBJ2-1; 7 bases are shared with TRBD2. The CDR3 is 15 amino acids. Germline CDR1 and CDR2: WSHSY and SAAADI. Trimming cost V 6 bases and J 1 base; bases outside gene matches: 6.

The rearrangement uses TRBV19 and TRBJ2-3; D is possibly TRBD2 (7 bases). The V end was cut by 7 bases, the J end by 0 bases, with 17 bases between. The CDR3 is made up of 16 amino acids. CDR1 LNHDA and CDR2 SQIVND come from the germline V gene (reference sequence). The CDR3 sequence: CASIPGRGVSTDTQYF. The CDR3 region has the DNA TGTGCCAGTATCCCTGGGAGGGGGGTTAGCACAGATACGCAGTATTTT.

V is TRBV19 and J is TRBJ2-1, with D possibly being TRBD2 (6 bases). CDR3 length: 16 residues. Germline CDR1 is LNHDA and CDR2 is SQIVND (reference sequence). Trimming removed 5 bases from V and 0 bases from J, with 14 bases in between. CDR3 DNA: TGTGCCAGTAGTGGGCTAGCGTCGAGCTCCTACAATGAGCAGTTCTTC. Translated: CASSGLASSSYNEQFF. Full variable domain (outside the CDR3, taken from reference TRBV19 and TRBJ2-1): DGGITQSPKYLFRKEGQNVTLSCEQNLNHDAMYWYRQDPGQGLRLIYYSQIVNDFQKGDIAEGYSVSREKKESFPLTVTSAQKNPTAFYLCASSGLASSSYNEQFFGPGTRLTVL.

This clone has just one count. The genes are TRBV5-1 and TRBJ2-7; D ambiguous. V was shortened by 3 bases and J by 0 bases, with 19 bases between the two germline ends. The germline gives CDR1 SGHRS, CDR2 YFSETQ. The CDR3 sequence is 17 residues long. The CDR3 protein is CASSSPVLKGSSYEQYF. CDR3 nucleotide sequence: TGCGCCAGCAGCTCCCCCGTGTTAAAGGGCAGCTCCTACGAGCAGTACTTC. The full variable domain, rest sourced from reference TRBV5-1 and TRBJ2-7, is KAGVTQTPRYLIKTRGQQVTLSCSPISGHRSVSWYQQTPGQGLQFLFEYFSETQRNKGNFPGRFSGRQFSNSRSEMNVSTLELGDSALYLCASSSPVLKGSSYEQYFGPGTRLTVT.

This chain links TRBV6-2 or TRBV6-3 with TRBJ2-6; TRBD1 agrees at 9 bases. CDR3 length: 17 amino acids. Per germline, CDR1 MNHEY and CDR2 SVGEGT. Trimming cost V 6 bases and J 1 base; bases outside gene matches: 7. CDR3 amino acids: CASSNRGRRSGANVLTF. The CDR3 DNA sequence: TGTGCCAGCAGCAACAGGGGGCGCAGGTCTGGGGCCAACGTCCTGACTTTC.

The rearrangement joins TRBV18 to TRBJ2-7; weak D call: TRBD1 (5 bases). V was clipped by 4 bases and J by 2 bases, with 18 bases between them. Germline V gives CDR1 KGHSH, CDR2 LQKENI. The CDR3 covers 16 residues. The CDR3 here is CASSLGHAGRPYEQYF. CDR3 in DNA: TGTGCCAGCTCACTCGGACACGCCGGTAGGCCCTACGAGCAGTACTTC.

The chain links TRBV2 to TRBJ2-5, with D tentatively TRBD1 (6 bases). The length of the CDR3 is 15 residues. Trimming took 1 base from V and 5 from J, leaving 14 bases between them. Looked up from germline, CDR1 is SNHLY and CDR2 is FYNNEI. The CDR3 DNA sequence: TGTGCCAGCAGTGAAGGTTGGGGGCTGGGGGAGACCCAGTACTTC. Amino acid sequence: CASSEGWGLGETQYF. The whole variable domain, remainder taken from reference TRBV2 and TRBJ2-5, is EPEVTQTPSHQVTQMGQEVILRCVPISNHLYFYWYRQILGQKVEFLVSFYNNEISEKSEIFDDQFSVERPDGSNFTLKIRSTKLEDSAMYFCASSEGWGLGETQYFGPGTRLLVL.

J is TRBJ2-3 and V is TRBV7-2; 7 nucleotides align to TRBD1. The CDR3 loop spans 15 amino acids. The germline gives CDR1 SGHTA, CDR2 FQGNSA. Losses at the gene ends were 1 base for V and 1 base for J; bases not matched to a gene: 2. The CDR3 loop reads CASSLVQGGTDTQYF. The CDR3 bases are TGTGCCAGCAGCTTAGTCCAGGGGGGCACAGATACGCAGTATTTT.

In DNA form, the CDR3 reads TGTGCCAGCAGTGAAAACGGACAGTTAGACCGACAGTATTTT. Translated, it gives CASSENGQLDRQYF. The chain carries TRBV6-1 and TRBJ2-3, with D perhaps TRBD1 (6 bases). This CDR3 region has 14 residues. Germline V gene lookup returns CDR1 MNHNS and CDR2 SASEGT. Trimming removed 2 bases at V and 12 bases at J, with 18 bases between.

The chain couples TRBV7-9 to TRBJ2-1; D may match TRBD1 or TRBD2 (6 bases each). V shed 5 bases and J shed 0 bases, with 11 bases lying between them. The CDR3 loop spans 15 amino acids. The germline CDR1 and CDR2 sequences are SEHNR and FQNEAQ (reference sequence). CDR3 residues: CASSPRGLSYNEQFF. The DNA for the CDR3 is TGTGCCAGCAGCCCCCGGGGGCTCTCCTACAATGAGCAGTTCTTC.

This chain joins TRBV3-1 (or the pseudogene TRBV3-2) and TRBJ1-2; no clear D. This CDR3 spans 16 amino acids. The V end lost 0 bases, the J end lost 1 base, and 12 bases lay between the germline ends. CDR1 and CDR2 (germline): LGHDT, YNNKEL (reference sequence). CDR3 in DNA: TGTGCCAGCAGCCAAGATTTGGGTTCGGGTAACTATGGCTACACCTTC. This encodes CASSQDLGSGNYGYTF.